This is a list of T cell receptor beta chains from one sample in a study of Ad26.COV2.S vaccination and SARS-CoV-2 variants. The data were produced by immunoSEQ multiplex PCR, yet TCRdb's version contains in-frame clones alone and is incomplete. Of some 640,000 clones in the sample, around 92% were seen once. Material: peripheral blood, obtained in a trial of Ad26.COV2.S vaccine versus placebo. These receptors originate from a person aged 18 to 65 who received the Ad26.COV2.S COVID-19 vaccine or a placebo. Both conserved end residues are part of each CDR3. A D gene is named only where the DNA matches it firmly. Clone size is shown for a subset of rows, as once, few, many or a class of expanded clone.

clone_size	j_call	v_call	d_call	cdr3_aa	cdr3_nt
NA	TRBJ1-6	TRBV12-3/TRBV12-4	TRBD1	CASSTGAYSPLHF	TGTGCCAGTTCGACAGGGGCGTATTCACCCCTCCACTTT
NA	TRBJ2-7	TRBV5-4	NA	CASSSTRGYEQYF	TGTGCCAGCAGCTCGACTAGGGGGTACGAGCAGTACTTC
NA	TRBJ2-3	TRBV11-2	NA	CASSLDGGPTDTQYF	TGTGCCAGCAGCTTGGACGGTGGCCCCACAGATACGCAGTATTTT
NA	TRBJ2-5	TRBV5-5	NA	CASTPPYQETQYF	TGTGCCAGCACACCGCCTTACCAAGAGACCCAGTACTTC
NA	TRBJ2-1	TRBV6-6	NA	CASSFLRGPNEQFF	TGTGCCAGCAGTTTCTTACGGGGCCCCAATGAGCAGTTCTTC
NA	TRBJ1-1	TRBV15	NA	CATSRAQGRGFYTEAFF	TGTGCCACCAGCAGAGCCCAGGGTAGGGGTTTTTACACTGAAGCTTTCTTT
NA	TRBJ2-5	TRBV19	NA	CASSIDLEVETQYF	TGTGCCAGTAGTATAGATCTTGAGGTAGAGACCCAGTACTTC
once	TRBJ2-5	TRBV12-3/TRBV12-4	NA	CASSLYGRETQYF	TGTGCCAGCAGTTTATACGGCAGAGAGACCCAGTACTTC
NA	TRBJ2-7	TRBV6-5	NA	CASSYSGGTYEQYF	TGTGCCAGCAGTTACTCTGGGGGGACCTACGAGCAGTACTTC
NA	TRBJ2-1	TRBV5-1	TRBD2	CASSLGLLGLAGENEQFF	TGCGCCAGCAGCTTGGGGTTATTAGGACTAGCGGGCGAGAATGAGCAGTTCTTC
NA	TRBJ2-7	TRBV13	NA	CASSFSGTTYEQYF	TGTGCCAGCAGCTTCTCCGGGACAACCTACGAGCAGTACTTC
NA	TRBJ1-1	TRBV3-1/TRBV3-2	NA	CASSLAMNTEAFF	TGTGCCAGCAGCCTCGCAATGAACACTGAAGCTTTCTTT
NA	TRBJ2-7	TRBV4-3	NA	CASSQVEMGMDEQYF	TGCGCCAGCAGCCAAGTCGAGATGGGGATGGACGAGCAGTACTTC
NA	TRBJ2-7	TRBV11-2	NA	CASSLGGSSYEQYF	TGTGCCAGCAGCTTAGGTGGTTCCTCCTACGAGCAGTACTTC
NA	TRBJ2-5	TRBV3-1/TRBV3-2	TRBD2	CASSKTSGIKTQYF	TGTGCCAGCAGCAAGACTAGCGGGATAAAGACCCAGTACTTC
NA	TRBJ2-7	TRBV6-5	TRBD2	CASRPGGLEEQYF	TGTGCCAGCAGGCCGGGGGGACTTGAAGAGCAGTACTTC
NA	TRBJ2-3	TRBV7-9	NA	CASSLVADTQYF	TGTGCCAGCAGCTTGGTCGCAGATACGCAGTATTTT